This T cell receptor (beta chain) is drawn from a study of shared clonotypes between healthy human individuals. For the study at large: There were three CD4 naive, three CD4 memory, two CD8 naive and one CD8 memory plates per donor. Study-level findings and limits: Investigators collected only blood, and repertoires in tissues likely differ. Among donors, sharing of clonotypes was expected to be affected by sequencing depth.

Original methodology: Junction-only immunoSEQ sequences carried no quality scores, so filtering differed. Repertoires were generated with immunoSEQ multiplex PCR, while TCRdb's copy carries only in-frame clones and drops some. V and J calls and clone size come straight from that table; D and trimming were deduced from the DNA. The profile shows about 800,000 clones, about 96% of them singletons. The CDR3 runs 14 residues. CDR1 and CDR2 from the germline V gene are LNHDA and SQIVND (reference sequence). Trimming removed 7 bases at V and 2 bases at J, with 15 bases between. Naive CD8 cells lacked CD45RO and underwent positive selection for CCR7, leaving out terminally differentiated effector memory CD45RA+ cells. On this clone: Its antigen is undetermined.

V usage is TRBV19 and J usage is TRBJ2-7; a possible D gene is TRBD1 (5 bases). The TCR sequence derives from a young man in good health. The specimen sequenced was naive CD8+ T cells sorted from blood. In DNA, the CDR3 is TGTGCCAGTAATCAGGCAGGGCCTACCTACGAGCAGTACTTC. As protein: CASNQAGPTYEQYF.